The 28 T cell receptor beta chains given below trace back to one sample, sequenced in a study of T cells in tumors and immune-related adverse events. TCRdb's copy holds only in-frame clones and misses some; the assay was immunoSEQ multiplex PCR. The sample carries fewer than 25,000 clones, under 95% recorded once. Specimen: lymph node tissue, collected from a patient treated with anti-PD-1 therapy. Receptor source: a female donor with metastatic renal cell carcinoma.

The CDR3: CASSQRGQGRNTEAFF. CDR3 bases: TGTGCCAGCAGCCAACGTGGACAGGGTAGGAACACTGAAGCTTTCTTT. The chain is built from TRBV4-2 and TRBJ1-1; 8 nucleotides align to TRBD1. Trimming cost V 2 bases and J 1 base; bases outside gene matches: 6. The CDR3 loop spans 16 amino acids. Germline CDR1 LGHNA, CDR2 YNFKEQ.

The V call is TRBV6-6, the J call TRBJ2-2; 10 bases line up with TRBD1. Germline V CDR1 and CDR2: MNHNY, SVGAGI (reference sequence). The CDR3 extends over 15 amino acids. Trimming at V came to 10 bases and at J to 3 bases, leaving 8 bases not matched to a gene. Here the CDR3 DNA reads TGTGCCACCTTATCGGGACAGGGGCACACCGGGGAGCTGTTTTTT. Its translation is CATLSGQGHTGELFF.

V usage is TRBV15 and J usage is TRBJ2-3; no clear D. Germline V lookup: CDR1 LNHNV, CDR2 YYDKDF (reference sequence). This CDR3 has 14 amino acids. V lost 0 bases and J lost 6, with 10 bases in between. In DNA form, the CDR3 reads TGTGCCACCAGCAGAGATTTGTCCCCGGATACGCAGTATTTT. Its translation: CATSRDLSPDTQYF.

The J gene is TRBJ2-7, the V gene TRBV11-2; D might be TRBD1 or TRBD2, each matching 5 bases. Trimming took off 1 base at V and 7 bases at J, with 11 bases between the two ends. Germline CDR1 reads SGHAT; CDR2 reads FQNNGV. The CDR3 sequence is 13 residues long. The CDR3 sequence is CASSLVEGLEQYF. The DNA for the CDR3 is TGTGCCAGCAGCTTAGTCGAGGGGCTAGAGCAGTACTTC.

This chain connects TRBV6-5 to TRBJ2-2; D unresolved. The CDR3 totals 11 residues. With 8 bases removed from V and 2 bases from J, the gap between germline ends came to 3 bases. Germline V gene sequence: CDR1 MNHEY, CDR2 SVGAGI. Here the CDR3 DNA reads TGTGCCAGCGGCAACACCGGGGAGCTGTTTTTT. It specifies CASGNTGELFF.

The rearrangement links TRBV5-5 to TRBJ1-5; D remains unclear. The germline V gene has CDR1 SGHKS and CDR2 YYEKEE (reference sequence). This CDR3 spans 16 amino acids. V gave up 4 bases and J gave up 0 bases, with 14 bases separating them. The CDR3 bases are TGTGCCAGCAGCCCCGGAGGGCTTTATAGCAATCAGCCCCAGCATTTT. It encodes CASSPGGLYSNQPQHF.

The chain recombines TRBV5-1 with TRBJ2-3, with 9 bases matching TRBD2. CDR1 and CDR2 (germline): SGHRS, YFSETQ. Trimming removed 2 bases from V and 1 base from J; junction bases left unmatched: 5. CDR3 size: 16 residues. DNA of the CDR3: TGCGCCAGCAGCTTAGACCGACTAGCGGGCACAGATACGCAGTATTTT. Translation gives CASSLDRLAGTDTQYF.

This clone was observed once. This rearrangement joins TRBV10-3 to TRBJ1-2; 8 nucleotides align to TRBD1. The CDR3 spans 15 residues. Germline lookup yields CDR1 ENHRY and CDR2 SYGVKD. V lost 6 bases and J lost 1; bases outside the gene matches: 7. CDR3 sequence reads: CAIRWTDRDNYGYTF. The DNA for the CDR3 is TGTGCCATCAGGTGGACGGACAGGGATAACTATGGCTACACCTTC.

The J gene is TRBJ1-2, the V gene TRBV7-9; TRBD1 aligns across 7 bases. The CDR3 runs to 16 residues. Trimming at V came to 5 bases and at J to 5 bases, leaving 14 bases not matched to a gene. The germline V gene encodes CDR1 SEHNR and CDR2 FQNEAQ (reference sequence). CDR3 DNA sequence: TGTGCCAGCAGCCCCCGACCGAAGGGGGCATGGTATGGCTACACCTTC. Its protein product is CASSPRPKGAWYGYTF.

The genes are TRBV27 and TRBJ1-3, with TRBD1 matching over 7 bases. Trimming removed 5 bases from V and 6 bases from J; junction bases left unmatched: 7. Germline CDR1 MNHEY, CDR2 SMNVEV (reference sequence). This CDR3 region has 14 residues. The CDR3 nucleotides read TGTGCCAGCAGTCCCGGGACAGTAGAAAACACCATATATTTT. Its protein is CASSPGTVENTIYF.

J is TRBJ2-7 and V is TRBV5-4; D call uncertain. The CDR3 runs 13 residues. Germline V gene lookup returns CDR1 SGHNT and CDR2 YYREEE (reference sequence). Trimming removed 0 bases at V and 4 bases at J, with 8 bases between. The CDR3 sequence: CASSLDSPYEQYF. CDR3 in DNA: TGTGCCAGCAGCTTGGACAGCCCATACGAGCAGTACTTC.

The chain joins TRBV6-1 to TRBJ1-5, with TRBD1 matching over 7 bases. Trimming at V came to 3 bases and at J to 9 bases, leaving 8 bases not matched to a gene. Germline CDR1 and CDR2: MNHNS and SASEGT. This CDR3 spans 14 amino acids. In DNA form, the CDR3 reads TGTGCCAGCAGTGAGTCAGGGGGGTATGCGCCCCAGCATTTT. Translating it yields CASSESGGYAPQHF.

V usage is TRBV11-3 and J usage is TRBJ2-1, with TRBD1 identical over 9 bases. The CDR3 is 15 amino acids. Germline V gene data show CDR1 as SGHNT and CDR2 as YENEEA. V lost 4 bases, J lost 5 bases, and 6 bases stayed unmatched. CDR3 region: CASSSGQGTNNEQFF. CDR3 nucleotide sequence: TGTGCCAGCAGCTCGGGACAGGGTACAAACAATGAGCAGTTCTTC. Filled out from reference TRBV11-3 and TRBJ2-1, the complete variable domain reads EAGVVQSPRYKIIEKKQPVAFWCNPISGHNTLYWYLQNLGQGPELLIRYENEEAVDDSQLPKDRFSAERLKGVDSTLKIQPAELGDSAVYLCASSSGQGTNNEQFFGPGTRLTVL.

J is TRBJ2-5 and V is TRBV7-6, with a tentative D call TRBD1 (6 bases). This CDR3 has 13 amino acids. The V gene's germline CDR1 is SGHVS and CDR2 FNYEAQ. V shed 4 bases and J shed 2 bases, with 8 bases lying between them. CDR3 DNA: TGTGCCAGCAGCTCTGGACAGCAAGAGACCCAGTACTTC. Its protein is CASSSGQQETQYF.

The V gene is TRBV18, the J gene TRBJ2-1; 8 positions match TRBD2. V lost 2 bases, J lost 5 bases, and 8 bases stayed unmatched. CDR1 is KGHSH and CDR2 is LQKENI in the germline V gene. The CDR3 loop spans 16 amino acids. This CDR3 is CASSPIRTSRDNEQFF. CDR3 coding DNA: TGTGCCAGCTCACCAATCCGGACTAGCAGAGACAATGAGCAGTTCTTC.

This sequence joins TRBV28 and TRBJ2-2; TRBD2 agrees at 10 bases. V gave up 1 base and J gave up 7 bases; unmatched junction bases: 3. The CDR3 covers 15 residues. Germline CDR1 and CDR2: MDHEN and SYDVKM. The CDR3: CASSLSLAGVGELFF. CDR3 DNA: TGTGCCAGCAGTTTATCCCTAGCGGGAGTCGGGGAGCTGTTTTTT.

The chain uses TRBV5-1 and TRBJ1-2; 9 bases line up with TRBD1. Per germline, CDR1 SGHRS and CDR2 YFSETQ. The CDR3 covers 16 residues. V trimming: 0 bases; J trimming: 4 bases; junction bases outside the gene matches: 7. This CDR3 is CASSLGGQGSFYGYTF. The CDR3 DNA sequence: TGCGCCAGCAGCTTGGGGGGACAGGGTAGCTTCTATGGCTACACCTTC.

This chain links TRBV5-1 with TRBJ2-7, with D uncertain. CDR3 length: 13 amino acids. CDR1 is SGHRS and CDR2 is YFSETQ in the germline V gene. Trimming took 1 base from V and 0 from J, leaving 5 bases between them. CDR3 region: CASSLRSSYEQYF. The DNA of the CDR3 is TGCGCCAGCAGCTTGAGGAGCTCCTACGAGCAGTACTTC.

This chain connects TRBV7-9 to TRBJ1-3, with D uncertain. Germline V gene sequence: CDR1 SEHNR, CDR2 FQNEAQ (reference sequence). This CDR3 region has 17 residues. V shed 8 bases and J shed 2 bases, with 22 bases lying between them. CDR3 sequence reads: CASDLGRAVTAGNTIYF. In DNA form, the CDR3 reads TGTGCCAGCGACTTAGGGCGAGCGGTGACGGCTGGAAACACCATATATTTT.

The CDR3 loop is CASSPYQETQYF. CDR3 sequence (DNA): TGTGCCAGCAGCCCATACCAAGAGACCCAGTACTTC. V is TRBV7-2 and J is TRBJ2-5; D is unclear. The V and J ends lost 5 bases and 0 bases respectively, with 4 bases between them. CDR3 length: 12 residues. The V gene's germline CDR1 is SGHTA and CDR2 FQGNSA.

The chain has TRBV30 and TRBJ1-1; D call uncertain. The V end lost 0 bases, the J end lost 10 bases, and 15 bases lay between the germline ends. The CDR3 loop spans 13 amino acids. The V gene's germline CDR1 is GTSNPN and CDR2 SVGIG (reference sequence). In nucleotides, the CDR3 is TGTGCCTGGAGTGTAACTGGCCGGGGAGGAGCTTTCTTT. Its protein is CAWSVTGRGGAFF.

The chain recombines TRBV9 with TRBJ1-2; possible D gene TRBD1, 5 bases. V was pared by 0 bases and J by 6 bases, with 15 bases between. There are 15 residues in the CDR3. CDR1 is SGDLS and CDR2 is YYNGEE in the germline V gene. The CDR3 loop is CASSVVGRDLDGYTF. The DNA of the CDR3 is TGTGCCAGCAGCGTAGTCGGGAGGGACTTGGATGGCTACACCTTC.

The chain combines TRBV6-5 with TRBJ2-3, with D possibly matching TRBD2 (7 bases). Germline V gene sequence: CDR1 MNHEY, CDR2 SVGAGI. V lost 2 bases, J lost 3 bases, and 12 bases lay in between. This CDR3 comprises 15 residues. CDR3: CASSYGGRGTDTQYF. The CDR3 coding sequence is TGTGCCAGCAGTTACGGGGGGAGGGGGACAGATACGCAGTATTTT.

The chain joins TRBV2 to TRBJ2-3, with a tentative D call TRBD2 (5 bases). V shed 2 bases and J shed 7 bases, with 13 bases lying between them. CDR1 and CDR2 from the germline V gene are SNHLY and FYNNEI. The CDR3 spans 14 residues. The CDR3 nucleotides are TGTGCCAGCAGTGAACGGGAAACTCGGAATACGCAGTATTTT. It specifies CASSERETRNTQYF.

The V gene is TRBV9, the J gene TRBJ1-1, with unresolved D. Trimming took off 0 bases at V and 0 bases at J, with 9 bases between the two ends. The germline V gene encodes CDR1 SGDLS and CDR2 YYNGEE. This CDR3 comprises 15 residues. CDR3 nucleotide sequence: TGTGCCAGCAGCGTAGATATGGGCATGAACACTGAAGCTTTCTTT. Amino acids: CASSVDMGMNTEAFF.

The V gene is TRBV5-1, the J gene TRBJ1-2, with a possible D match to TRBD1 (5 bases). Germline-derived CDR1 and CDR2 are SGHRS and YFSETQ. V dropped 4 bases and J dropped 6 bases, with 13 bases sitting between them. The CDR3 extends over 13 amino acids. CDR3 bases: TGCGCCAGCAGCACTGGGGGTGACCATGGCTACACCTTC. The encoded protein is CASSTGGDHGYTF.

This chain connects TRBV9 to TRBJ1-1; the D is unclear. The germline gives CDR1 SGDLS, CDR2 YYNGEE. V gave up 5 bases and J gave up 1 base, with 12 bases separating them. The CDR3 consists of 14 residues. CDR3 in DNA: TGTGCCAGCAGTAGAGCATGGGCGAACACTGAAGCTTTCTTT. Amino acids: CASSRAWANTEAFF.

The chain has TRBV19 and TRBJ1-4; 7 nucleotides agree with TRBD1. The junction had 8 bases not matched to a gene; V was cut back by 7 bases and J by 0 bases. The CDR3 is 16 amino acids. Germline CDR1 and CDR2: LNHDA and SQIVND (reference sequence). DNA for the CDR3: TGTGCCAGTACCCCACAGGGGCGAGCAACTAATGAAAAACTGTTTTTT. Its protein is CASTPQGRATNEKLFF.